The clone carrying this T cell receptor (beta chain) showed up just a few times. The CDR3 length is 16 residues. The germline gives CDR1 ENHRY, CDR2 SYGVKD. With 5 bases clipped from V and 0 bases from J, the junction kept 3 bases outside the gene matches. This record belongs to a study of T-cell reconstitution after alpha-beta-depleted transplantation in children. A TCRbeta library incorporating unique molecular identifiers was prepared. Using its own MiXCR run on the PCR reads, TCRdb lists one record per CDR3 protein. The data hold under 450,000 distinct CDR3 sequences, with about an eighth observed a single time.

Sequenced here: PBMCs, sampled from the stem cell graft. The chain couples TRBV10-3 to TRBJ2-1; 11 nucleotides align to TRBD2. This TCR came from a human donor who donated a stem cell graft to a child with Fanconi anemia. CDR3 bases: TGTGCCATCAGTTCTAGCGGGGGGAGCTCCTACAATGAGCAGTTCTTC. Amino acid sequence: CAISSSGGSSYNEQFF.